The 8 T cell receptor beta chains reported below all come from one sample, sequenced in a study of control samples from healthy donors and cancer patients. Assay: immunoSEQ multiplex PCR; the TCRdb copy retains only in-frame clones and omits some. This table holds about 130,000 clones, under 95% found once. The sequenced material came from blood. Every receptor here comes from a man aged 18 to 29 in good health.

The CDR3 coding sequence is TGCAGCGTTGGCTGGGAAGGGAGCTATGGCTACACCTTC. The encoded protein is CSVGWEGSYGYTF. This chain joins TRBV29-1 and TRBJ1-2; D remains ambiguous. V gave up 4 bases and J gave up 4 bases, with 13 bases separating them. CDR1 is SQVTM and CDR2 is ANQGSEA in the germline V gene. The CDR3 is 13 amino acids.

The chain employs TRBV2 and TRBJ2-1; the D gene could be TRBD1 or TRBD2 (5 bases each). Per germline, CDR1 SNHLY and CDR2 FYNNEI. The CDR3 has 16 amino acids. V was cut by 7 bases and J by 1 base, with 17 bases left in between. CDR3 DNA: TGTGCCAGCATCGACCGGGACCGTGTTTCCTACAATGAGCAGTTCTTC. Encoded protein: CASIDRDRVSYNEQFF.

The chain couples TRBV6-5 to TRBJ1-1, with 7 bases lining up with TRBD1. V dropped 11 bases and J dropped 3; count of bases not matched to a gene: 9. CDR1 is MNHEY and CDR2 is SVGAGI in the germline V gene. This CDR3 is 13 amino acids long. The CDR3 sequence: CAGKGAADTEAFF. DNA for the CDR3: TGTGCCGGCAAGGGGGCCGCGGACACTGAAGCTTTCTTT.

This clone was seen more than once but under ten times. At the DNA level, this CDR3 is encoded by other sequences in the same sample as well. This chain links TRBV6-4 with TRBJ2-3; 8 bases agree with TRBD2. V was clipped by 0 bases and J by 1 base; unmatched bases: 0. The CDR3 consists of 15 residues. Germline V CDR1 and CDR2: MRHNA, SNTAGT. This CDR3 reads CASSDSSGGTDTQYF. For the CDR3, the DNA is TGTGCCAGCAGTGACTCTAGCGGGGGCACAGATACGCAGTATTTT.

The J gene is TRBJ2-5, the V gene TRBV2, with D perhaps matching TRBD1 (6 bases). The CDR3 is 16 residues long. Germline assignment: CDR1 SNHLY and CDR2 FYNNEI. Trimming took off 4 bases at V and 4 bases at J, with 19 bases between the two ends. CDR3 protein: CASSVLGRARGETQYF. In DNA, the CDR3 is TGTGCCAGCAGTGTCTTAGGCAGGGCCAGGGGAGAGACCCAGTACTTC.

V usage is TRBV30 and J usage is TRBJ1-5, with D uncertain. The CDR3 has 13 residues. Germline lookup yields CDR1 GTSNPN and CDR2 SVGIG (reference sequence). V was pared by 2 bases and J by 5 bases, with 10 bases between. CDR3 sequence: CAWSSTHHQPQHF. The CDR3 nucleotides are TGTGCCTGGAGTTCTACCCATCATCAGCCCCAGCATTTT.

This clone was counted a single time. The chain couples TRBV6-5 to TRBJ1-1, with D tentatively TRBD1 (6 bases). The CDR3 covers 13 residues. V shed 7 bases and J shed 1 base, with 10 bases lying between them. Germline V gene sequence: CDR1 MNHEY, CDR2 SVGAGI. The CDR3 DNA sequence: TGTGCCAGCATGACGGGACAGAACACTGAAGCTTTCTTT. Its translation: CASMTGQNTEAFF.

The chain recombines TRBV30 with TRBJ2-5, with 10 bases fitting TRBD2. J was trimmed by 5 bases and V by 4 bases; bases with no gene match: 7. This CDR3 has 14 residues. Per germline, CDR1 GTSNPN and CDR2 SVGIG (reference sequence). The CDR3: CAWIKRGGRETQYF. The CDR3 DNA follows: TGTGCCTGGATCAAGCGGGGGGGACGGGAGACCCAGTACTTC.